The 26 T cell receptor beta chains in this list originate from one sample, sequenced in a study of blood T cell repertoires in COVID-19. Using immunoSEQ multiplex PCR, the repertoire was profiled, and TCRdb retains in-frame clones only, with some absent. The sample lists over 95,000 clones; roughly 82% were seen once. Material for sequencing was peripheral blood. The receptors derive from a woman between 40 and 50 years old with acute or convalescent COVID-19.

This clone showed up just once. This sequence joins TRBV4-3 and TRBJ2-1; 9 positions match TRBD1. This CDR3 contains 15 residues. Germline V gene sequence: CDR1 LGHNA, CDR2 YSLEER. The junction had 5 bases not matched to a gene; V was cut back by 3 bases and J by 5 bases. For the CDR3, the DNA is TGCGCCAGCAGCCAGAGGAGGACAGGGGACAATGAGCAGTTCTTC. Residues: CASSQRRTGDNEQFF.

V gene TRBV10-3 combines with J gene TRBJ2-3; 7 nucleotides match TRBD2. Germline V gene lookup returns CDR1 ENHRY and CDR2 SYGVKD. V shed 10 bases and J 2 bases; nucleotides not matched to a gene: 9. CDR3 length equals 14 residues. The CDR3 loop is CATQSGEYTDTQYF. The DNA for the CDR3 is TGTGCCACCCAAAGCGGGGAGTACACAGATACGCAGTATTTT.

The CDR3 protein is CASSLVGTGVETQYF. The CDR3 DNA reads TGTGCCAGCAGTTTGGTTGGGACAGGGGTGGAGACCCAGTACTTC. The V gene is TRBV27, the J gene TRBJ2-5, with 10 bases that match TRBD1. The CDR3 sequence is 15 residues long. CDR1 is MNHEY and CDR2 is SMNVEV in the germline V gene (reference sequence). The V segment lost 3 bases and the J segment 5 bases; nucleotides outside the gene matches: 6.

V is TRBV7-9 and J is TRBJ1-3; 7 nucleotides agree with TRBD1. The CDR3 extends over 16 amino acids. Losses at the gene ends were 2 bases for V and 3 bases for J; bases not matched to a gene: 7. Germline V gene lookup returns CDR1 SEHNR and CDR2 FQNEAQ (reference sequence). CDR3 sequence: CASSLSTQGSGNTIYF. In nucleotides, the CDR3 is TGTGCCAGCAGCTTATCCACACAGGGGAGTGGAAACACCATATATTTT.

The chain carries TRBV7-3 and TRBJ2-1; 12 positions match TRBD2. CDR3 length: 18 residues. Trimming cost V 5 bases and J 2 bases; bases outside gene matches: 10. CDR1 SGHTA and CDR2 FQGTGA come from the germline V gene. The CDR3 spells CASSRVLAGGLAYNEQFF. The CDR3, as DNA: TGTGCCAGCAGCCGAGTACTAGCGGGGGGCCTAGCCTACAATGAGCAGTTCTTC.

This clone was counted once. CDR3 protein: CASSRQGGTGELFF. DNA of the CDR3: TGTGCCAGCAGCCGACAGGGCGGCACCGGGGAGCTGTTTTTT. The J gene is TRBJ2-2, the V gene TRBV7-3; 7 positions agree with TRBD1. CDR1 and CDR2 (germline): SGHTA, FQGTGA. After removal of 5 bases from V and 4 bases from J, the junction contained 4 bases not matched to a gene. The CDR3 totals 14 residues.

The chain recombines TRBV11-2 with TRBJ2-2; TRBD2 matches 13 bases. Germline V gene data show CDR1 as SGHAT and CDR2 as FQNNGV. Trimming took 6 bases from V and 4 from J; bases not matched to a gene: 2. This CDR3 has 15 amino acids. The CDR3 DNA follows: TGTGCCAGCAGGACTAGCGGGGGGTTCACCGGGGAGCTGTTTTTT. Its translation is CASRTSGGFTGELFF.

The chain employs TRBV5-1 and TRBJ1-2; 7 bases match TRBD1. This CDR3 comprises 14 residues. CDR1 is SGHRS, CDR2 YFSETQ, per germline. Trimming removed 7 bases from V and 4 bases from J; junction bases left unmatched: 10. The CDR3 here is CASWTGQRGYGYTF. The CDR3 coding sequence is TGCGCCAGCTGGACAGGCCAGCGCGGCTATGGCTACACCTTC.

The rearrangement joins TRBV6-2 or TRBV6-3 to TRBJ1-1; D possibly corresponds to TRBD1 (5 bases). V lost 6 bases and J 5 bases, leaving 22 bases between the germline ends. Per the germline V gene, CDR1 is MNHEY and CDR2 is SVGEGT. This CDR3 has 16 amino acids. In DNA form, the CDR3 reads TGTGCCAGCAGCCCTTCTAGACACACCGGGGGGACTGAAGCTTTCTTT. Encoded protein: CASSPSRHTGGTEAFF.

This chain connects TRBV9 to TRBJ2-3; 11 nucleotides align to TRBD2. The CDR3 is 16 amino acids. V dropped 3 bases and J dropped 1; count of bases not matched to a gene: 4. Germline V CDR1 and CDR2: SGDLS, YYNGEE. CDR3 residues: CASSAVAGGRTDTQYF. DNA for the CDR3: TGTGCCAGCAGCGCGGTAGCGGGGGGGCGCACAGATACGCAGTATTTT.

V and J are TRBV10-3 and TRBJ1-5, with no clear D. The germline gives CDR1 ENHRY, CDR2 SYGVKD. The CDR3 is 16 amino acids. V shed 0 bases and J shed 7 bases, with 16 bases lying between them. CDR3 bases: TGTGCCATCAGTGAGTCGATGGGGAGCGGGAAGCAGCCCCAGCATTTT. As protein: CAISESMGSGKQPQHF.

V gene TRBV30 combines with J gene TRBJ1-1; 8 bases are a match to TRBD1. CDR3 length: 14 residues. Germline V gene data show CDR1 as GTSNPN and CDR2 as SVGIG (reference sequence). The V gene end was trimmed by 8 bases and the J gene end by 0 bases; junction bases not matched to a gene: 8. The CDR3 here is CAGGGQALNTEAFF. For the CDR3, the DNA is TGTGCCGGCGGGGGACAGGCCTTGAACACTGAAGCTTTCTTT.

A note on this clone: This same CDR3 is encoded by further DNA sequences in the sample. The rearrangement uses TRBV7-2 and TRBJ2-3; 8 nucleotides match TRBD2. The CDR3 runs 14 residues. CDR1 is SGHTA and CDR2 is FQGNSA in the germline V gene. V lost 3 bases, J lost 6 bases, and 5 bases stayed unmatched. CDR3 sequence reads: CASSFSGGRDTQYF. For the CDR3, the DNA is TGTGCCAGCAGCTTTTCGGGGGGGAGGGATACGCAGTATTTT.

V and J are TRBV4-3 and TRBJ2-3; 7 bases are a match to TRBD2. CDR1 is LGHNA and CDR2 is YSLEER in the germline V gene. The CDR3 spans 14 residues. The J segment lost 4 bases and the V segment lost 0 bases, leaving 1 base of the junction unmatched. The CDR3 DNA is TGCGCCAGCAGCCAAGATCGGGGGGCAGATACGCAGTATTTT. Amino acid sequence: CASSQDRGADTQYF.

CDR3 amino acids: CASSPTRGSQPQHF. As DNA, the CDR3 is TGTGCCAGCAGCCCAACCCGGGGTAGTCAGCCCCAGCATTTT. The rearrangement joins TRBV5-5 to TRBJ1-5; D is ambiguous. Trimming left V 4 bases short and J 6 bases short, with 14 bases between. This CDR3 contains 14 residues. Germline V gene sequence: CDR1 SGHKS, CDR2 YYEKEE (reference sequence).

This clone was detected only a few times. This sample also contains other DNA sequences that code for the same CDR3. This rearrangement joins TRBV7-3 to TRBJ1-5; perhaps TRBD1 as D (5 bases). Germline loops: CDR1 SGHTA, CDR2 FQGTGA. V lost 0 bases and J 6 bases, leaving 6 bases between the germline ends. This CDR3 is 13 amino acids long. The DNA of the CDR3 is TGTGCCAGCAGCTTAACGGGGGGTCAGCCCCAGCATTTT. This codes for CASSLTGGQPQHF.

DNA for the CDR3: TGTGCCATCAGAGGAGGGTCCATGAACACTGAAGCTTTCTTT. Residues: CAIRGGSMNTEAFF. The rearrangement joins TRBV10-3 to TRBJ1-1, with D hard to call. Germline V gene data show CDR1 as ENHRY and CDR2 as SYGVKD. There are 14 residues in the CDR3. Trimming shortened V by 6 bases and J by 0 bases, and 11 bases separated the two germline ends.

V gene TRBV7-2 combines with J gene TRBJ2-1; 14 bases agree with TRBD2. Germline V lookup: CDR1 SGHTA, CDR2 FQGNSA. V lost 5 bases and J lost 8; bases outside the gene matches: 8. This CDR3 is 16 amino acids long. CDR3 region: CASSGIGLAGGYEQFF. CDR3 bases: TGTGCCAGCAGCGGTATCGGACTAGCGGGGGGTTATGAGCAGTTCTTC.

This chain uses TRBV12-5 with TRBJ2-3; 8 positions match TRBD2. V lost 6 bases and J lost 15; bases outside the gene matches: 11. This CDR3 spans 12 amino acids. The germline gives CDR1 LGHNT, CDR2 FRNRAP. CDR3 DNA sequence: TGTGCTAGTGGCCTACTAGCGGCCCAGGTTTATTTT. The encoded protein is CASGLLAAQVYF.

The genes are TRBV30 and TRBJ1-2; D is ambiguous. CDR3 length: 13 amino acids. Trimming left V 1 base short and J 4 bases short, with 10 bases between. Germline CDR1 and CDR2: GTSNPN and SVGIG (reference sequence). CDR3 nucleotide sequence: TGTGCCTGGAGTGCCGGTCAAATCTATGGCTACACCTTC. Its protein product is CAWSAGQIYGYTF.

This rearrangement joins TRBV10-1 to TRBJ1-3; D possibly corresponds to TRBD1 (5 bases). The CDR3 length is 13 residues. Germline V gene sequence: CDR1 WNHNN, CDR2 SYGVQD (reference sequence). V was cut by 7 bases and J by 2 bases, with 9 bases left in between. This chain's CDR3 is CASTVGPGNTIYF. The CDR3 DNA follows: TGCGCCAGCACCGTGGGGCCTGGAAACACCATATATTTT.

CDR3 amino acids: CASSQQGSEKLFF. As DNA, the CDR3 is TGCGCCAGCAGCCAACAGGGTTCTGAAAAACTGTTTTTT. This sequence joins TRBV4-3 and TRBJ1-4; a weak D match, TRBD1 (5 bases). The germline gives CDR1 LGHNA, CDR2 YSLEER. The CDR3 consists of 13 residues. Trimming took off 2 bases at V and 7 bases at J, with 8 bases between the two ends.

The J gene is TRBJ2-2, the V gene TRBV14; D may be TRBD2 (5 bases). The germline CDR1 and CDR2 sequences are SGHDN and FVKESK. V lost 1 base and J 0 bases, leaving 9 bases between the germline ends. The CDR3 has 16 amino acids. DNA of the CDR3: TGTGCCAGCAGCCAAGCCCTCGGGGCGAACACCGGGGAGCTGTTTTTT. As protein: CASSQALGANTGELFF.

The genes are TRBV2 and TRBJ1-2; D gene unclear. Trimming took off 6 bases at V and 5 bases at J, with 10 bases between the two ends. The CDR3 runs to 12 residues. From germline, CDR1 is SNHLY and CDR2 FYNNEI. This CDR3 reads CASRKSDYGYTF. As DNA, the CDR3 is TGTGCCAGCAGGAAGTCAGATTATGGCTACACCTTC.

This chain uses TRBV29-1 with TRBJ1-1; perhaps TRBD1 as D (6 bases). The CDR3 is made up of 12 amino acids. Per the germline V gene, CDR1 is SQVTM and CDR2 is ANQGSEA. V was cut by 6 bases and J by 7 bases, with 15 bases left in between. The CDR3 protein is CSVVIDRREAFF. The CDR3 nucleotides are TGCAGCGTGGTAATAGACAGGCGTGAAGCTTTCTTT.

V gene TRBV6-5 combines with J gene TRBJ2-5; the D is unclear. The germline CDR1 and CDR2 sequences are MNHEY and SVGAGI. The V and J ends lost 2 bases and 4 bases respectively, with 11 bases between them. This CDR3 contains 14 residues. The CDR3 DNA sequence: TGTGCCAGCAGTTACGCCGGGTACTCAGAGACCCAGTACTTC. Translation gives CASSYAGYSETQYF.